A single sample is the source of the 4 T cell receptor beta chains below, sequenced in a study of shared clonotypes between healthy human individuals (dated by TCRdb to about 2020). CD8 naive samples were CD45RO-negative cells positively selected for CCR7, giving a CD45RA+CCR7+ population that excluded TemRA cells. The library came from the immunoSEQ multiplex PCR assay. TCRdb took over this immuneACCESS table, retaining in-frame rearrangements with V and J assigned. Such tables are incomplete; in checked studies, under half of the missing clones stem from an unresolved V gene, and the remainder is unexplained. Counted in this sample were some 2,100,000 clones; roughly 91% of them appeared once. The ten largest clones capture around 1.7% of the sample. Sequenced material: naive CD8+ T cells from PBMCs. The sample's cell subset or site label, in plain terms: CD45RA+CCR7+. The receptors derive from a man aged 18 to 30 in good health. Some clones in this sample may be carry-over from other donors' samples.

The chain is built from TRBV9 and TRBJ2-3; 10 bases fit TRBD2. This CDR3 spans 15 amino acids. Germline CDR1 reads SGDLS; CDR2 reads YYNGEE. J gave up 3 bases and V 3 bases, and 4 bases lay outside the gene matches. The CDR3 reads CASSASGSWTDTQYF. Here the CDR3 DNA reads TGTGCCAGCAGCGCTAGCGGGAGTTGGACAGATACGCAGTATTTT.

This chain connects TRBV7-2 to TRBJ2-7; 8 positions match TRBD2. With V trimmed by 5 bases and J by 4 bases, 16 bases remained unmatched. The CDR3 runs to 17 residues. CDR1 and CDR2 (germline): SGHTA, FQGNSA. CDR3 in amino acids: CASSLTAGVVRSYEQYF. CDR3 DNA: TGTGCCAGCAGCCTTACAGCGGGAGTGGTGAGATCGTACGAGCAGTACTTC. The full variable domain, with the rest looked up from reference TRBV7-2 and TRBJ2-7, is GAGVSQSPSNKVTEKGKDVELRCDPISGHTALYWYRQSLGQGLEFLIYFQGNSAPDKSGLPSDRFSAERTGGSVSTLTIQRTQQEDSAVYLCASSLTAGVVRSYEQYFGPGTRLTVT.

The chain has TRBV28 and TRBJ2-1, with 7 nucleotides matching TRBD2. Germline lookup yields CDR1 MDHEN and CDR2 SYDVKM. The CDR3 extends over 13 amino acids. J lost 8 bases, V lost 6 bases, and 7 bases had no gene match. Written as DNA, the CDR3 is TGTGCCAGCAGCTGGACTAGGGTTCATGAGCAGTTCTTC. Protein sequence: CASSWTRVHEQFF.

The gene calls are TRBV6-1 and TRBJ2-7; D call uncertain. The CDR3 spans 13 residues. The germline CDR1 and CDR2 sequences are MNHNS and SASEGT. V lost 0 bases, J lost 6 bases, and 9 bases lay in between. CDR3 in amino acids: CASSEASSSEQYF. The DNA of the CDR3 is TGTGCCAGCAGTGAAGCGAGTAGTAGCGAGCAGTACTTC.